The present entry profiles one T cell receptor beta chain with its context. Its antigen is currently not known. No base qualities exist here, and no much larger clone lies one base off it. The immunoSEQ Assay, a bias-controlled multiplex PCR, was used to amplify TCRbeta CDR3 regions from genomic DNA. In the authors' own workflow: Within the assay, amplification of reference gene primers was used to estimate how many nucleated cells each sample contained. To quantify the absolute abundance of each unique TCRbeta CDR3 rearrangement, sequence reads were collapsed and filtered. For each sample, productive Simpson clonality was calculated as the square root of Simpson's diversity index over productive rearrangements. In TCRdb, the immuneACCESS table is reduced to in-frame sequences with V and J assigned. These tables do not hold every clone; where another copy was compared, an unresolved V gene accounts for under half, and the others remain unexplained. From that table come the V and J calls and clone size; the DNA was used to work out D and trimming. In this sample the table shows approximately 190,000 clones, 70% to 90% of which occur a single time. Under 2.5% of the sample is in the top ten clones.

This sample was taken from a study of blood T cell repertoires in COVID-19 (dated by TCRdb to 2019 to 2021). A note on the overall study: Samples from collaborators originated in the United States, Italy and Spain and spanned both the acute and convalescent phases of COVID-19. The prospective study material was composed of cDNA or gDNA derived from T cells, B-cell-depleted T cells, or PBMCs. The dataset comprised deeply sampled blood TCRbeta repertoires from subjects exposed to, actively infected with, or recovered from COVID-19. The repertoires were released in a freely available public database meant as a resource for research on the immune response to SARS-CoV-2. Samples were obtained from the ongoing ImmuneRACE study (first 160 participants) and from 1,200 or so subjects provided by 6 global collaborators. A de-identified subject ID, COVID-19 status, age in years and sex were almost always included in the sample metadata. HLA class I and class II types, where available, came from metadata supplied by the sample provider rather than from assay-based typing. Results and caveats for the whole study, not just this receptor: The quantity of clinical and demographic metadata differed by source and by participant and was supplied without curation.

Collaborating institutions collected whole blood in K2EDTA tubes following their own protocols. Collaborator samples were shipped for TCRbeta analysis as frozen whole blood, isolated PBMCs, or DNA extracted from either sample type. The germline V and J ends show losses of 8 bases and 8 bases respectively, and no gene match explains 14 bases of the junction. CDR1 and CDR2, looked up from the germline V gene (reference sequence), are LNHNV and YYDKDF. Including the terminal cysteine and phenylalanine, the CDR3 comprises 15 residues. Only CDR3 DNA remains: 45 bases, in frame from the first base. This receptor was obtained from a man aged 65 to 79 with active or convalescent COVID-19. The chain is assembled from TRBV15 and TRBJ2-1; TRBD1 lines up with 8 middle nucleotides. The specimen sequenced was peripheral blood. The sequenced DNA is TGTGCCACCGCAGGGGGCGAAGAGCCGGGCGATGAGCAGTTCTTC. This is translated as CATAGGEEPGDEQFF. The CDR3, completed at both ends by the reference TRBV15 and TRBJ2-1 genes, gives the full variable domain DAMVIQNPRYQVTQFGKPVTLSCSQTLNHNVMYWYQQKSSQAPKLLFHYYDKDFNNEADTPDNFQSRRPNTSFCFLDIRSPGLGDTAMYLCATAGGEEPGDEQFFGPGTRLTVL.